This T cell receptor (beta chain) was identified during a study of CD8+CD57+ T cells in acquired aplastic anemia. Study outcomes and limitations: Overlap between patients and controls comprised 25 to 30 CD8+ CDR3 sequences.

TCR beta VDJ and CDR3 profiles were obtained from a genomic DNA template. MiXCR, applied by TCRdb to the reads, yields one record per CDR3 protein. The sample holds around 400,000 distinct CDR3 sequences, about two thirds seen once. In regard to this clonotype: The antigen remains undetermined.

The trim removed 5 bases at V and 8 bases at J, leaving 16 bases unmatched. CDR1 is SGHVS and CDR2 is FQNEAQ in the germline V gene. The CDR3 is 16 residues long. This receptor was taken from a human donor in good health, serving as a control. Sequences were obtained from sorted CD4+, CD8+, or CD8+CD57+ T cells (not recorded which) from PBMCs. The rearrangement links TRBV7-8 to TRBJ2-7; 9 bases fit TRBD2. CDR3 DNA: TGTGCCAGCAGCCTATCGACGAGCGGGGGGAAAGAGCAGCAGTACTTC. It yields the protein CASSLSTSGGKEQQYF.